Following are 2 T cell receptor beta chains from one sample sequenced in a study of patients and donors after allogeneic stem cell transplantation. TCRdb passed the RT-PCR reads through MiXCR, listing each CDR3 protein once. Among roughly 940,000 distinct CDR3 sequences listed, roughly 18% were seen once. The source material was blood, either unsorted or a sorted T cell fraction (not recorded which). Every receptor here comes from a human donor who was either an allogeneic HSCT recipient or a stem cell or donor lymphocyte infusion donor (not recorded which). It is not recorded whose cells these are; they may come from a transplant donor.

This chain uses TRBV20-1 with TRBJ2-1; TRBD1 aligns across 9 bases. There are 16 residues in the CDR3. Trimming cost V 2 bases and J 8 bases; bases outside gene matches: 13. Germline V lookup: CDR1 DFQATT, CDR2 SNEGSKA (reference sequence). CDR3 sequence reads: CSARNPRDRDGDEQFF. CDR3 bases: TGCAGTGCTAGAAATCCCCGGGACAGGGACGGCGATGAGCAGTTCTTC.

This clonotype has a handful of counts. This chain links TRBV20-1 with TRBJ1-2; no clear D gene. The V and J ends lost 1 base and 7 bases respectively, with 10 bases between them. Germline-derived CDR1 and CDR2 are DFQATT and SNEGSKA (reference sequence). This CDR3 spans 12 amino acids. The CDR3 DNA sequence: TGCAGTGCTAGAGGGCGGGCGGGTGGCTACACCTTC. Translated, it gives CSARGRAGGYTF.